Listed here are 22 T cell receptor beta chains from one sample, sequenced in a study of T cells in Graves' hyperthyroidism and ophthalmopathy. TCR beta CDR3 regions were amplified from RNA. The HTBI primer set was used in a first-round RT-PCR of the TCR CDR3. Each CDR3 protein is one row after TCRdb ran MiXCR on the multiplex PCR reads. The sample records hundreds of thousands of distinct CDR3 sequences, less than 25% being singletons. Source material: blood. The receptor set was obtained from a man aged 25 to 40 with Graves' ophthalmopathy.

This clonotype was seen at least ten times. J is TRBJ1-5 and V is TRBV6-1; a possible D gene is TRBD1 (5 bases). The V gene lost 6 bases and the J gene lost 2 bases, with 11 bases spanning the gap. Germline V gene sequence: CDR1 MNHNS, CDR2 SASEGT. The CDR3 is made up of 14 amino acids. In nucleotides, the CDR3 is TGTGCCAGCAGCACGGGACCGGGCAATCAGCCCCAGCATTTT. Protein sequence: CASSTGPGNQPQHF.

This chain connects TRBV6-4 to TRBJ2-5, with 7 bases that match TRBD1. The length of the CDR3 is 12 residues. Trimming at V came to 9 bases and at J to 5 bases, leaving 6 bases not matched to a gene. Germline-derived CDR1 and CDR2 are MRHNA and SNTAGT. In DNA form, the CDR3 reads TGTGCCAGTTTTACAGGGGAGGAGACCCAGTACTTC. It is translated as CASFTGEETQYF.

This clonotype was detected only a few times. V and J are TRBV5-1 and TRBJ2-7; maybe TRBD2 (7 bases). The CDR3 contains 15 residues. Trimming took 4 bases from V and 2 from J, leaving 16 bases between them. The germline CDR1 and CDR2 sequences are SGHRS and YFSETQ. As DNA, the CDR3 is TGCGCCAGCAGCGGGGGGGCTGCCAGAACCTACGAGCAGTACTTC. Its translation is CASSGGAARTYEQYF.

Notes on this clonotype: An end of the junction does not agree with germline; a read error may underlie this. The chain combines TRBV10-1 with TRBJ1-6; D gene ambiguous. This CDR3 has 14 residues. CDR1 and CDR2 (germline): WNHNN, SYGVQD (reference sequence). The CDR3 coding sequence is TGCGCCGGCAGTGCCCGGCCAGATAATTCACCCCTCCACTTT. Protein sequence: CAGSARPDNSPLHF.

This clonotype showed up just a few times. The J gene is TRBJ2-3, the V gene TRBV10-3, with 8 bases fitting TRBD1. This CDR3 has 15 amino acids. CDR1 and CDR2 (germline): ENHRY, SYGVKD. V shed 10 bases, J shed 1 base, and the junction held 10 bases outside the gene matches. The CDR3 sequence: CATAGTGSRTDTQYF. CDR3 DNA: TGTGCCACTGCCGGGACAGGTTCCCGCACAGATACGCAGTATTTT.

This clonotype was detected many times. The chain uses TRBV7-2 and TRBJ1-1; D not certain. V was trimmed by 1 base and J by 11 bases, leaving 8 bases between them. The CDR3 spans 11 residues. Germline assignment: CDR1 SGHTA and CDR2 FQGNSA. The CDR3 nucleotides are TGTGCCAGCAGCTTAGTCGGTGGTGCTTTCTTT. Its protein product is CASSLVGGAFF.

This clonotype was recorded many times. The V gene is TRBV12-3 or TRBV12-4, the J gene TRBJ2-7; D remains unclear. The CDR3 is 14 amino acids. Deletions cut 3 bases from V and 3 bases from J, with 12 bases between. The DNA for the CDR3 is TGTGCCAGCAGTTTGGGAAGGAAAGACTACGAGCAGTACTTC. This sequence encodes CASSLGRKDYEQYF.

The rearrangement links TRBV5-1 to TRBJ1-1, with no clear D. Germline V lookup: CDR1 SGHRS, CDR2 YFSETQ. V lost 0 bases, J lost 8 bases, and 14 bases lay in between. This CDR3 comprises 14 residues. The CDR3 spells CASSLALGPVEAFF. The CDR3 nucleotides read TGCGCCAGCAGCTTGGCGTTGGGTCCGGTCGAAGCTTTCTTT.

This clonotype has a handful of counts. The CDR3 loop reads CASTGDHIYSNQPQHF. Written as DNA, the CDR3 is TGTGCCAGCACTGGGGATCATATTTATAGCAATCAGCCCCAGCATTTT. The genes are TRBV6-1 and TRBJ1-5; no reliable D call. CDR1 is MNHNS and CDR2 is SASEGT in the germline V gene. The V end lost 7 bases, the J end lost 0 bases, and 16 bases lay between the germline ends. The CDR3 sequence is 16 residues long.

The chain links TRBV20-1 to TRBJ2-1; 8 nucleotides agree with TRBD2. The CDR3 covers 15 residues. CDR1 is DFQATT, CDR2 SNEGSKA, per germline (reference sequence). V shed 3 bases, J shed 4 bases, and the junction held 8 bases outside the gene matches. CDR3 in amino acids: CSARATGGRYNEQFF. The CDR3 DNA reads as TGCAGTGCTAGGGCGACGGGAGGGAGATACAATGAGCAGTTCTTC.

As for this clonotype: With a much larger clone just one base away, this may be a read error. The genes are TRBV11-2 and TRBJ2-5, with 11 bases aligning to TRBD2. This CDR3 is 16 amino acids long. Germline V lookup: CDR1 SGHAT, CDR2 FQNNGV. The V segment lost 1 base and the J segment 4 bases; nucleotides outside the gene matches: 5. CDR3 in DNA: TGTGCCAGCAGCTTAGCCCTCGGGACTAGCGGAGAGACCCAGTACTTC. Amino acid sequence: CASSLALGTSGETQYF. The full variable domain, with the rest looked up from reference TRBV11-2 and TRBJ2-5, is EAGVAQSPRYKIIEKRQSVAFWCNPISGHATLYWYQQILGQGPKLLIQFQNNGVVDDSQLPKDRFSAERLKGVDSTLKIQPAKLEDSAVYLCASSLALGTSGETQYFGPGTRLLVL.

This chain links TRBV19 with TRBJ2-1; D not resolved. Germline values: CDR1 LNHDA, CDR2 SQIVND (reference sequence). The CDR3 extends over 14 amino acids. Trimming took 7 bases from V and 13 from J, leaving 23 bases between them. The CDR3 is CASKRSSWLEVQFF. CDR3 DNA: TGTGCCAGTAAACGATCCAGTTGGCTAGAGGTTCAGTTCTTC.

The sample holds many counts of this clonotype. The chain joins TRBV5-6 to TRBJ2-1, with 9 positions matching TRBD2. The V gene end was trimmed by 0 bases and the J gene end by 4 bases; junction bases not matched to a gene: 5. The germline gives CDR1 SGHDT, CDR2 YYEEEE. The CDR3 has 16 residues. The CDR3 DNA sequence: TGTGCCAGCAGCTTGGCCCCCAGCGGGGGGTACAATGAGCAGTTCTTC. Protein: CASSLAPSGGYNEQFF.

The CDR3 is CASNPTGAWGTEAFF. The CDR3 coding sequence is TGCGCCAGCAACCCAACAGGGGCTTGGGGCACTGAAGCTTTCTTT. J is TRBJ1-1 and V is TRBV5-1, with 7 bases aligning to TRBD1. V lost 6 bases, J lost 4 bases, and 12 bases stayed unmatched. This CDR3 contains 15 residues. Germline V gene data show CDR1 as SGHRS and CDR2 as YFSETQ.

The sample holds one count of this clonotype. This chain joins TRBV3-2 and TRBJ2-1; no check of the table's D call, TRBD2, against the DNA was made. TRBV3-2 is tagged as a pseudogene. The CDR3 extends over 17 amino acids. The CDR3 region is CASSPDKGLASYNEQFF. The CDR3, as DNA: TGTGCCAGCAGTCCCGATAAGGGACTAGCGTCCTACAATGAGCAGTTCTTC.

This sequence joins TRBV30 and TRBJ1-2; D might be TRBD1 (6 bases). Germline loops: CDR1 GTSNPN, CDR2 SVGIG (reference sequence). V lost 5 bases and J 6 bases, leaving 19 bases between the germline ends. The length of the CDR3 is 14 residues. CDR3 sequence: CAWGGGRAKDGYTF. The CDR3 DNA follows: TGTGCCTGGGGGGGGGGCAGAGCCAAAGATGGCTACACCTTC.

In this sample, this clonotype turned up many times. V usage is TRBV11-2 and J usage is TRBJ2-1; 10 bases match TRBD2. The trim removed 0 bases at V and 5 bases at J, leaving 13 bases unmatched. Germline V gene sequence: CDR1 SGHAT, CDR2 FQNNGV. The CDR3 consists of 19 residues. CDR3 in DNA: TGTGCCAGCAGCTTAGATCGAGGGGCTAGCGGGAGCCCAAACAATGAGCAGTTCTTC. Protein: CASSLDRGASGSPNNEQFF. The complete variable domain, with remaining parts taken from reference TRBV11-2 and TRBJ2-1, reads EAGVAQSPRYKIIEKRQSVAFWCNPISGHATLYWYQQILGQGPKLLIQFQNNGVVDDSQLPKDRFSAERLKGVDSTLKIQPAKLEDSAVYLCASSLDRGASGSPNNEQFFGPGTRLTVL.

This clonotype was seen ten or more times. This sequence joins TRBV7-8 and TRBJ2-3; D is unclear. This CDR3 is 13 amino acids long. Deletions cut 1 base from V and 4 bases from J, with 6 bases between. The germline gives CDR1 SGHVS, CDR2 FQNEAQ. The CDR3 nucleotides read TGTGCCAGCAGCTTAGTTAGTGCAGATACGCAGTATTTT. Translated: CASSLVSADTQYF. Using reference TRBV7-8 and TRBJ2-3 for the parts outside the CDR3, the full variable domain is GAGVSQSPRYKVAKRGQDVALRCDPISGHVSLFWYQQALGQGPEFLTYFQNEAQLDKSGLPSDRFFAERPEGSVSTLKIQRTQQEDSAVYLCASSLVSADTQYFGPGTRLTVL.

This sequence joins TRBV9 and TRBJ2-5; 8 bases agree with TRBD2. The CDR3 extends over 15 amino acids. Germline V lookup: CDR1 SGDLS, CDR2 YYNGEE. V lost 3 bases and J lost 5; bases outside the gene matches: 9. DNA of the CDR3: TGTGCCAGCAGCGAAGAGGCTAGCGGGCGGGAGACCCAGTACTTC. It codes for CASSEEASGRETQYF.

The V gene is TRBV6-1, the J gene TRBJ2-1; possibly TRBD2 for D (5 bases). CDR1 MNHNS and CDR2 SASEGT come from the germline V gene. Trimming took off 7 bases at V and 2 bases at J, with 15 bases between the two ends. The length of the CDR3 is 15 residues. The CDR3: CASKPSGNTYNEQFF. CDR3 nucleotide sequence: TGTGCCAGCAAACCGAGCGGAAACACCTACAATGAGCAGTTCTTC.

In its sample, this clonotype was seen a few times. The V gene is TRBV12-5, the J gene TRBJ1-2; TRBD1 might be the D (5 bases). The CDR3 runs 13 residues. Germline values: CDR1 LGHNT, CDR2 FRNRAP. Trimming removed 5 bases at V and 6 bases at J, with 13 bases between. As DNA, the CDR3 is TGTGCTAGTGGTGACAGCATCAGGAATGGCTACACCTTC. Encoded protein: CASGDSIRNGYTF.

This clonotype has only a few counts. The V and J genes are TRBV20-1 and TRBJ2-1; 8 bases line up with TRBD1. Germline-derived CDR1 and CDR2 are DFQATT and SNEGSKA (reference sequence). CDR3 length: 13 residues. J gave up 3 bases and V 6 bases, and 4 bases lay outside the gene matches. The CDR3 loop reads CSADRELYNEQFF. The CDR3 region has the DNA TGCAGTGCGGACAGGGAACTCTACAATGAGCAGTTCTTC.